Listed below are T cell receptor beta chains from one sample, sequenced in a study of identical twins. TCRdb recomputed calls from the 5' RACE reads with MiXCR, one row per CDR3 protein. The sample has some 590,000 distinct CDR3 sequences, roughly 9.9% seen once; the top ten hold 2.5% to 3.5%. These sequences were also reported in another study, on yellow fever vaccine responses in identical twins.

Specimen: PBMCs. The receptors originated from a woman between 18 and 29 years old in good health. The CDR3 runs from the conserved cysteine through the conserved F or W. Each record gives: V gene, J gene, D gene, clone size, CDR3 DNA, CDR3 protein. D genes are given only for firm matches. Rows give clone size only sometimes, using once, few, many, or a class for an expanded clone.

TRBV5-1	TRBJ2-7	TRBD1	NA	TGCGCCAGCAGCGTGACAGGGTTGTCGTACGAGCAGTACTTC	CASSVTGLSYEQYF
TRBV5-1	TRBJ2-4	TRBD1	many	TGCGCCAGCAGCCTAGGGACAGGTGCGAACATTCAGTACTTC	CASSLGTGANIQYF
TRBV2	TRBJ2-4	NA	once	TGTGCCAGCAGTGATCGTGGGAGAACCAAAAACATTCAGTACTTC	CASSDRGRTKNIQYF
TRBV19	TRBJ1-2	NA	few	TGTGCCAGTAGTATTGGTCTCTCTAACTATGGCTACACCTTC	CASSIGLSNYGYTF
TRBV9	TRBJ2-7	TRBD2	NA	TGTGCCAGCAGCGTAGGTGGGGGTTTTGCGGGGGGCGACTACGAGCAGTACTTC	CASSVGGGFAGGDYEQYF
TRBV2	TRBJ2-1	TRBD2	NA	TGTGCCAGCAGTCGGCTAGCGGGAGTTTATGAGCAGTTCTTC	CASSRLAGVYEQFF
TRBV11-2	TRBJ2-3	TRBD2	NA	TGTGCCAGCAGCTTTGGAAGCGGGAGGAGTGCTGATACGCAGTATTTT	CASSFGSGRSADTQYF
TRBV6-5	TRBJ2-1	TRBD2	NA	TGTGCCAGCAGTTACTCGGCGGGAGAGGGGCGGGGGGGCCGGAATGAGCAGTTCTTC	CASSYSAGEGRGGRNEQFF
TRBV10-3	TRBJ2-7	TRBD1	few	TGTGCCATTCAGGACAGGGATCCGTACGAGCAGTACTTC	CAIQDRDPYEQYF
TRBV20-1	TRBJ1-6	TRBD1	few	TGCAGTGCTAGGGTACAGGGGGACGGATCACCCCTCCACTTT	CSARVQGDGSPLHF
TRBV24-1	TRBJ2-1	NA	many	TGTGCCACCAGTGGGTCGGGGGTTGGTGAGCAGTTCTTC	CATSGSGVGEQFF
TRBV6-2/TRBV6-3	TRBJ2-7	NA	NA	TGTGCCAGCGGGTCGAGCCCACAAGAGCAGTACTTC	CASGSSPQEQYF
TRBV24-1	TRBJ2-5	NA	few	TGTGCCACCAGTGATATCAGGGCCCAAGAGACCCAGTACTTC	CATSDIRAQETQYF
TRBV12-3/TRBV12-4	TRBJ2-2	NA	many	TGTGCCAGCAGTTTAACTCGCACGGAGAGCACCGGGGAGCTGTTTTTT	CASSLTRTESTGELFF
TRBV27	TRBJ1-6	NA	NA	TGTGCCAGCAGTTTATCGAAGGGGGGAGGCTCCTATAATTCACCCCTCCACTTT	CASSLSKGGGSYNSPLHF
TRBV5-1	TRBJ2-5	TRBD2	many	TGCGCCAGCAGCAGGGGCACTAGCGGGAACCAAGAGACCCAGTACTTC	CASSRGTSGNQETQYF
TRBV7-9	TRBJ2-1	NA	few	TGTGCCAGCAGTTCCGGAAAGGCCGGGCCCTACAATGAGCAGTTCTTC	CASSSGKAGPYNEQFF
TRBV4-3	TRBJ2-3	NA	NA	TGCGCCAGCAGCCAAGACTTATGGCCAAGCGGAGGGGATACGCAGTATTTT	CASSQDLWPSGGDTQYF
TRBV19	TRBJ2-1	TRBD2	few	TGTGCCAGTAACCCTATCGGGACTAGCAGTAATGAGCAGTTCTTC	CASNPIGTSSNEQFF
TRBV6-1	TRBJ2-2	NA	NA	TGTGCCAGCAGTGAAAGGGACCGTCTAGTAAAGGCGAACACCGGGGAGCTGTTTTTT	CASSERDRLVKANTGELFF
TRBV24-1	TRBJ2-3	NA	NA	TGTGCCACCAGTGATCCGCCGTTCGACGGCACAGATACGCAGTATTTT	CATSDPPFDGTDTQYF
TRBV20-1	TRBJ2-5	NA	many	TGCAGTGCTAGGATTATGTCGGAGACCCAGTACTTC	CSARIMSETQYF
TRBV3-1	TRBJ1-5	NA	many	TGTGCCAGCAGCCAAGAGGGAAAGGGAGTAGGCAATCAGCCCCAGCATTTT	CASSQEGKGVGNQPQHF
TRBV12-3/TRBV12-4	TRBJ2-1	NA	few	TGTGCCAGCAGTTTTCAGCTCGGGGGTAGCTCCTACAATGAGCAGTTCTTC	CASSFQLGGSSYNEQFF
TRBV7-2	TRBJ2-7	NA	NA	TGTGCCAGCAGCTTAGGGGGAGGTAGTACCTACGAGCAGTACTTC	CASSLGGGSTYEQYF
TRBV14	TRBJ2-3	NA	many	TGTGCCAGCAGCCAAACCGGGCGGAGGCCCGATTTT	CASSQTGRRPDF
TRBV11-2	TRBJ2-3	TRBD1	many	TGTGCCAGCAGCATGGGACAGGGGGCATCAGATACGCAGTATTTT	CASSMGQGASDTQYF
TRBV6-2/TRBV6-3	TRBJ2-7	NA	NA	TGTGCCAGCCAACAGGGCTACGAGCAGTACTTC	CASQQGYEQYF